Listed here are 13 T cell receptor beta chains from one sample, sequenced in a study of blood T cell repertoires in COVID-19. Generated by immunoSEQ multiplex PCR, the TCRdb table keeps only in-frame clones and is missing some. Among around 250,000 clones listed, approximately 84% were seen once. Sequenced: peripheral blood. Source of these receptors: a woman of 80 years or more with acute or convalescent COVID-19.

There are a few counts of this clone. J is TRBJ2-1 and V is TRBV9, with 11 bases aligning to TRBD2. V dropped 2 bases and J dropped 8; count of bases not matched to a gene: 6. CDR1 and CDR2 (germline): SGDLS, YYNGEE. CDR3 length equals 15 residues. The CDR3 bases are TGTGCCAGCAGCGTCCAAGCACTAGCGGGGGATGAGCAGTTCTTC. This gives the protein CASSVQALAGDEQFF.

With respect to this clone: The same CDR3 also results from other DNA sequences found in this sample. The CDR3 spells CAWSADRAYEQYF. The CDR3 DNA reads as TGTGCCTGGAGCGCGGACAGGGCCTACGAGCAGTACTTC. The V gene is TRBV30, the J gene TRBJ2-7; TRBD1 agrees at 8 bases. Germline V gene sequence: CDR1 GTSNPN, CDR2 SVGIG (reference sequence). The CDR3 is 13 amino acids. V trimming: 3 bases; J trimming: 2 bases; junction bases outside the gene matches: 3.

A single count supports this clone. The gene calls are TRBV7-6 and TRBJ2-1, with 9 bases identical to TRBD2. The length of the CDR3 is 16 residues. Germline V lookup: CDR1 SGHVS, CDR2 FNYEAQ. The J segment lost 2 bases and the V segment lost 6 bases, leaving 8 bases of the junction unmatched. For the CDR3, the DNA is TGTGCCAGCAGGGACGTAGCGGGAGCCCCCTACAATGAGCAGTTCTTC. Amino acids: CASRDVAGAPYNEQFF.

This chain joins TRBV30 and TRBJ2-5, with 9 nucleotides matching TRBD1. Trimming at V came to 3 bases and at J to 4 bases, leaving 0 bases not matched to a gene. This CDR3 is built from 12 residues. Per the germline V gene, CDR1 is GTSNPN and CDR2 is SVGIG (reference sequence). Here the CDR3 reads CAWRGQGETQYF. CDR3 nucleotide sequence: TGTGCCTGGAGGGGACAGGGAGAGACCCAGTACTTC. The full variable domain, in which reference TRBV30 and TRBJ2-5 provide the parts outside the CDR3, is SQTIHQWPATLVQPVGSPLSLECTVEGTSNPNLYWYRQAAGRGLQLLFYSVGIGQISSEVPQNLSASRPQDRQFILSSKKLLLSDSGFYLCAWRGQGETQYFGPGTRLLVL.

The chain has TRBV7-2 and TRBJ2-7; possible D gene TRBD2, 6 bases. Between the trimmed V and J ends, which lost 0 bases and 4 bases, there was a span of 13 bases. From germline, CDR1 is SGHTA and CDR2 FQGNSA. CDR3 length equals 15 residues. The CDR3 here is CASSLAYWRGYEQYF. Written as DNA, the CDR3 is TGTGCCAGCAGCTTAGCATATTGGCGGGGATACGAGCAGTACTTC. The variable domain in full, with the rest retrieved from reference TRBV7-2 and TRBJ2-7, is GAGVSQSPSNKVTEKGKDVELRCDPISGHTALYWYRQSLGQGLEFLIYFQGNSAPDKSGLPSDRFSAERTGGSVSTLTIQRTQQEDSAVYLCASSLAYWRGYEQYFGPGTRLTVT.

The chain combines TRBV7-2 with TRBJ2-7; D unresolved. The V gene lost 1 base and the J gene lost 4 bases, with 5 bases spanning the gap. From germline, CDR1 is SGHTA and CDR2 FQGNSA. This CDR3 comprises 12 residues. In DNA, the CDR3 is TGTGCCAGCAGCTTAGGTTCTTACGAGCAGTACTTC. Translated: CASSLGSYEQYF. The entire variable domain, with the rest obtained from reference TRBV7-2 and TRBJ2-7, is as follows: GAGVSQSPSNKVTEKGKDVELRCDPISGHTALYWYRQSLGQGLEFLIYFQGNSAPDKSGLPSDRFSAERTGGSVSTLTIQRTQQEDSAVYLCASSLGSYEQYFGPGTRLTVT.

This clone was observed a few times. The chain has TRBV13 and TRBJ2-7; TRBD1 is a possible D gene (6 bases). Germline CDR1 PRHDT, CDR2 FYEKMQ (reference sequence). The CDR3 is made up of 13 amino acids. The V end lost 1 base, the J end lost 6 bases, and 10 bases lay between the germline ends. The CDR3 DNA is TGTGCCAGCAGCTTAGTACAGGGTGGCGAGCAGTACTTC. It codes for CASSLVQGGEQYF.

The rearrangement links TRBV24-1 to TRBJ2-3, with TRBD2 matching over 13 bases. V lost 5 bases, J lost 6 bases, and 10 bases stayed unmatched. This CDR3 region has 17 residues. Germline values: CDR1 KGHDR, CDR2 SFDVKD. The CDR3 loop reads CATSGIGTSGAGDTQYF. The CDR3 bases are TGTGCCACCAGTGGGATAGGGACTAGCGGGGCCGGGGATACGCAGTATTTT.

The CDR3 sequence: CASSVILTGENYGYTF. The CDR3 DNA follows: TGTGCCAGCAGTGTAATATTGACAGGCGAAAACTATGGCTACACCTTC. The chain couples TRBV6-1 to TRBJ1-2; tentative D call: TRBD1 (6 bases). CDR1 and CDR2 (germline): MNHNS, SASEGT. V was pared by 4 bases and J by 2 bases, with 17 bases between. The CDR3 has 16 amino acids.

The chain recombines TRBV9 with TRBJ2-5; D is possibly TRBD1 (6 bases). Trimming shortened V by 0 bases and J by 1 base, and 10 bases separated the two germline ends. There are 15 residues in the CDR3. Germline lookup yields CDR1 SGDLS and CDR2 YYNGEE. The CDR3 is CASSVGGRGQETQYF. In nucleotides, the CDR3 is TGTGCCAGCAGCGTAGGGGGGCGAGGCCAAGAGACCCAGTACTTC.

The chain uses TRBV11-2 and TRBJ1-6, with D uncertain. Trimming shortened V by 4 bases and J by 7 bases, and 14 bases separated the two germline ends. The CDR3 is 15 amino acids. Germline V gives CDR1 SGHAT, CDR2 FQNNGV. CDR3: CASSSLIALNSPLHF. CDR3 DNA: TGTGCCAGCAGCTCCCTAATCGCCCTAAATTCACCCCTCCACTTT.

CDR3 coding DNA: TGTGCCAGCAGTTTGCGTTCTGGAAACACCATATATTTT. Protein sequence: CASSLRSGNTIYF. This chain joins TRBV12-3 or TRBV12-4 and TRBJ1-3; no clear D gene. The V end lost 3 bases, the J end lost 1 base, and 4 bases lay between the germline ends. The CDR3 has 13 amino acids.

The V and J genes are TRBV6-5 and TRBJ1-1; no firm D call. The germline CDR1 and CDR2 sequences are MNHEY and SVGAGI. Trimming took off 0 bases at V and 4 bases at J, with 9 bases between the two ends. The CDR3 totals 14 residues. CDR3 in DNA: TGTGCCAGCAGTTACTCGAGACACCTCACTGAAGCTTTCTTT. It translates to CASSYSRHLTEAFF.